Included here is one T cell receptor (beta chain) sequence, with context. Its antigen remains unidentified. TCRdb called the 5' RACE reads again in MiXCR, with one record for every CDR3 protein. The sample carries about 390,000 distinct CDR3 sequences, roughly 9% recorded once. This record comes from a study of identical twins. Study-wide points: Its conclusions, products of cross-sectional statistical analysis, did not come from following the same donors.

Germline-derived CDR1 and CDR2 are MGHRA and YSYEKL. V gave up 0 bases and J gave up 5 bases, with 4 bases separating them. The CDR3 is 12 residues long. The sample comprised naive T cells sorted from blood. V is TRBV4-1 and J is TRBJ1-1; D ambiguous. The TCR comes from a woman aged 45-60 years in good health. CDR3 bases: TGCGCCAGCAGCCAAGACCCGACTGAAGCTTTCTTT. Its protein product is CASSQDPTEAFF.